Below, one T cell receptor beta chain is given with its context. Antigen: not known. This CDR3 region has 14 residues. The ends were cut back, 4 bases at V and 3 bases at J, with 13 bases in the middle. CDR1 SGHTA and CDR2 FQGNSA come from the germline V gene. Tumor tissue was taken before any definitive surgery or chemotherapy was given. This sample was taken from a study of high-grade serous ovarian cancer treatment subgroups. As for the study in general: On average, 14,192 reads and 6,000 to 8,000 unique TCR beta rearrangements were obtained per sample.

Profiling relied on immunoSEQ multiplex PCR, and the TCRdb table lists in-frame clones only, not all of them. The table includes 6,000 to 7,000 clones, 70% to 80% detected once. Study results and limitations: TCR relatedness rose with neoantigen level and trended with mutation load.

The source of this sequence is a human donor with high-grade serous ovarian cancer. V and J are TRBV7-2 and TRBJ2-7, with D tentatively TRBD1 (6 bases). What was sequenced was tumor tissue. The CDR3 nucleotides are TGTGCCAGCAGCTCGGACAGCCTTCTCTACGAGCAGTACTTC. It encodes CASSSDSLLYEQYF.